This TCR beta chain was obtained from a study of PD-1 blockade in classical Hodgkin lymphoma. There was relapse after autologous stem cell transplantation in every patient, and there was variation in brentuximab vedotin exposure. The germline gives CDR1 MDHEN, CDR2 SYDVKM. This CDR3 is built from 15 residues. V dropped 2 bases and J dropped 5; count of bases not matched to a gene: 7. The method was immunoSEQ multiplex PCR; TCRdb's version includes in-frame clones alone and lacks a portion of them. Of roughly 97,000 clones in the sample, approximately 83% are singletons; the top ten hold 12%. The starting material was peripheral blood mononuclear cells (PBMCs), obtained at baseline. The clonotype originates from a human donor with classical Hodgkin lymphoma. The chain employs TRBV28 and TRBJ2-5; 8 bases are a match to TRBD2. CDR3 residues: CASSLGRTSRETQYF. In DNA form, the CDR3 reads TGTGCCAGCAGTTTAGGCCGGACTAGCCGGGAGACCCAGTACTTC.